A single sample is the source of the 20 T cell receptor beta chains below, sequenced in a study of siplizumab effects on memory and regulatory T cells (dated by TCRdb to about 2019). Library prep was done by the immunoSEQ multiplex PCR assay. What TCRdb holds here is the immuneACCESS table cut down to in-frame rearrangements. Part of the clones is not present; checked against another copy, under half of the missing clones reflect an unresolved V gene, and the others are unexplained. This sample lists more than 90,000 clones; roughly 94% were detected once. Approximately 1.5% of the sample goes to the ten largest clones. The sequenced sample was non-Treg CD4+ T cells sorted from blood. The intended sense of this specimen's cell subset or site label: FACS-sorted unstimulated CD4+ non-regulatory T cells. The receptors here all came from a human donor in good health.

The V and J genes are TRBV18 and TRBJ1-1; TRBD1 is a possible D gene (6 bases). CDR3 length: 14 residues. Germline V gene sequence: CDR1 KGHSH, CDR2 LQKENI. The ends were cut back, 3 bases at V and 4 bases at J, with 12 bases in the middle. This chain's CDR3 is CASSPSGGGTEAFF. The CDR3 DNA reads as TGTGCCAGCTCACCTAGCGGGGGCGGCACTGAAGCTTTCTTT.

This chain links TRBV7-8 with TRBJ2-7, with 9 bases that match TRBD1. CDR1 is SGHVS and CDR2 is FQNEAQ in the germline V gene. The CDR3 is made up of 15 amino acids. V gave up 3 bases and J gave up 1 base; unmatched junction bases: 4. The CDR3 DNA sequence: TGTGCCAGCAGCTTGACCGGACAGGGGTCCTACGAGCAGTACTTC. It codes for CASSLTGQGSYEQYF.

The chain joins TRBV7-6 to TRBJ2-1; 12 positions match TRBD2. Germline V gives CDR1 SGHVS, CDR2 FNYEAQ. The CDR3 extends over 16 amino acids. The trim removed 0 bases at V and 7 bases at J, leaving 4 bases unmatched. The CDR3 sequence: CASSLAPSGRDNEQFF. CDR3 nucleotide sequence: TGTGCCAGCAGCTTAGCCCCTAGCGGGAGGGATAATGAGCAGTTCTTC.

The V gene is TRBV4-2, the J gene TRBJ2-7; weak D call: TRBD2 (6 bases). V was pared by 0 bases and J by 0 bases, with 27 bases between. The CDR3 has 21 amino acids. Germline-derived CDR1 and CDR2 are LGHNA and YNFKEQ. CDR3 region: CASSQENIWEAPKVSSYEQYF. The CDR3 bases are TGTGCCAGCAGCCAAGAAAACATCTGGGAGGCCCCGAAGGTTAGCTCCTACGAGCAGTACTTC.

This chain links TRBV2 with TRBJ1-5; D remains ambiguous. Germline values: CDR1 SNHLY, CDR2 FYNNEI. V was trimmed by 6 bases and J by 4 bases, leaving 16 bases between them. There are 15 residues in the CDR3. The CDR3 DNA reads as TGTGCCAGCAGCCCCCGCCCCCAAGGGAATCAGCCCCAGCATTTT. Its translation is CASSPRPQGNQPQHF.

V and J are TRBV2 and TRBJ2-5; TRBD2 aligns across 10 bases. V gave up 4 bases and J gave up 5 bases; unmatched junction bases: 4. The CDR3 sequence is 14 residues long. Per germline, CDR1 SNHLY and CDR2 FYNNEI. The chain's CDR3 is CASSASGSWETQYF. As DNA, the CDR3 is TGTGCCAGCAGTGCTAGCGGGAGTTGGGAGACCCAGTACTTC.

V usage is TRBV29-1 and J usage is TRBJ2-4; no clear D gene. Trimming removed 7 bases from V and 0 bases from J, with 7 bases in between. Germline V gene lookup returns CDR1 SQVTM and CDR2 ANQGSEA. The CDR3 has 12 residues. CDR3 in amino acids: CSGSLAKNIQYF. DNA of the CDR3: TGCAGCGGGTCCCTAGCCAAAAACATTCAGTACTTC. The full variable domain, its missing parts supplied by reference TRBV29-1 and TRBJ2-4, is SAVISQKPSRDICQRGTSLTIQCQVDSQVTMMFWYRQQPGQSLTLIATANQGSEATYESGFVIDKFPISRPNLTFSTLTVSNMSPEDSSIYLCSGSLAKNIQYFGAGTRLSVL.

J is TRBJ2-1 and V is TRBV2; TRBD2 matches 13 bases. J lost 3 bases, V lost 9 bases, and 11 bases had no gene match. There are 17 residues in the CDR3. In germline, CDR1 is SNHLY, CDR2 FYNNEI. CDR3 loop: CARKGLAGELIYNEQFF. The CDR3 nucleotides read TGTGCCAGAAAAGGACTAGCGGGAGAGCTTATCTACAATGAGCAGTTCTTC. Full variable domain (rest looked up from reference TRBV2 and TRBJ2-1): EPEVTQTPSHQVTQMGQEVILRCVPISNHLYFYWYRQILGQKVEFLVSFYNNEISEKSEIFDDQFSVERPDGSNFTLKIRSTKLEDSAMYFCARKGLAGELIYNEQFFGPGTRLTVL.

CDR3 protein: CASSQAQGSSEQYF. CDR3 coding DNA: TGTGCCAGCAGCCAAGCTCAGGGGTCTAGCGAGCAGTACTTC. The chain employs TRBV14 and TRBJ2-7, with a tentative D call TRBD1 (6 bases). Germline-derived CDR1 and CDR2 are SGHDN and FVKESK. This CDR3 region has 14 residues. V was trimmed by 1 base and J by 6 bases, leaving 13 bases between them.

The chain has TRBV5-1 and TRBJ2-7, with D perhaps TRBD2 (5 bases). CDR1 is SGHRS and CDR2 is YFSETQ in the germline V gene. The CDR3 runs to 15 residues. V gave up 0 bases and J gave up 0 bases, with 10 bases separating them. The CDR3 here is CASSLVLGSSYEQYF. The DNA for the CDR3 is TGCGCCAGCAGCTTGGTTTTGGGGAGCTCCTACGAGCAGTACTTC.

The J gene is TRBJ1-5, the V gene TRBV6-6, with D unresolved. This CDR3 spans 13 amino acids. Germline CDR1 reads MNHNY; CDR2 reads SVGAGI (reference sequence). The V end lost 0 bases, the J end lost 5 bases, and 5 bases lay between the germline ends. This chain's CDR3 is CASSYSVYQPQHF. The CDR3 DNA sequence: TGTGCCAGCAGTTACTCGGTTTATCAGCCCCAGCATTTT.

This clone was seen a handful of times. The V call is TRBV18, the J call TRBJ1-1, with D possibly matching TRBD1 (6 bases). Trimming removed 3 bases from V and 2 bases from J, with 10 bases in between. The germline gives CDR1 KGHSH, CDR2 LQKENI. The CDR3 is made up of 14 amino acids. The CDR3 sequence: CASSPWTENTEAFF. CDR3 DNA sequence: TGTGCCAGCTCACCGTGGACAGAAAACACTGAAGCTTTCTTT.

The rearrangement uses TRBV5-4 and TRBJ1-6; maybe TRBD1 (5 bases). The CDR3 spans 13 residues. Trimming took 5 bases from V and 10 from J, leaving 13 bases between them. In germline, CDR1 is SGHNT, CDR2 YYREEE (reference sequence). The CDR3 reads CASSSPGVSPLHF. The DNA for the CDR3 is TGTGCCAGCAGTTCCCCGGGGGTCTCACCCCTCCACTTT.

The chain is built from TRBV5-8 and TRBJ1-1; 8 bases match TRBD1. CDR3 length: 16 amino acids. Trimming removed 0 bases from V and 5 bases from J; junction bases left unmatched: 9. CDR1 and CDR2 from the germline V gene are SGHTS and YDEGEE. The CDR3 region has the DNA TGTGCCAGCAGCTTGGTCCCCCAGACAGGGGTGACTGAAGCTTTCTTT. It yields the protein CASSLVPQTGVTEAFF.

V gene TRBV28 combines with J gene TRBJ2-7; 7 bases align to TRBD2. Germline lookup yields CDR1 MDHEN and CDR2 SYDVKM. The CDR3 covers 16 residues. V lost 5 bases to trimming and J lost 2 bases; unmatched junction nucleotides: 12. CDR3 coding DNA: TGTGCCAGCAGTCCCACTAGCGCCAGCTCCACCTACGAGCAGTACTTC. The encoded protein is CASSPTSASSTYEQYF. Full variable domain (rest looked up from reference TRBV28 and TRBJ2-7): DVKVTQSSRYLVKRTGEKVFLECVQDMDHENMFWYRQDPGLGLRLIYFSYDVKMKEKGDIPEGYSVSREKKERFSLILESASTNQTSMYLCASSPTSASSTYEQYFGPGTRLTVT.

This clone was seen only a few times. This sequence joins TRBV28 and TRBJ2-2, with D uncertain. Trimming shortened V by 5 bases and J by 6 bases, and 10 bases separated the two germline ends. Germline CDR1 is MDHEN and CDR2 is SYDVKM. This CDR3 contains 13 residues. The CDR3 sequence is CASSQGPAGELFF. In nucleotides, the CDR3 is TGTGCCAGCAGTCAAGGGCCTGCCGGGGAGCTGTTTTTT.

This chain connects TRBV30 to TRBJ2-7; D gene ambiguous. Germline values: CDR1 GTSNPN, CDR2 SVGIG (reference sequence). This CDR3 is built from 12 residues. V was trimmed by 7 bases and J by 4 bases, leaving 14 bases between them. This chain's CDR3 is CAFAASKYEQYF. DNA of the CDR3: TGTGCCTTCGCTGCTAGTAAGTACGAGCAGTACTTC.

V gene TRBV7-3 combines with J gene TRBJ2-1, with TRBD2 as a possible D gene (5 bases). Germline V lookup: CDR1 SGHTA, CDR2 FQGTGA. V shed 10 bases and J shed 4 bases, with 17 bases lying between them. This CDR3 spans 14 amino acids. The CDR3 DNA reads as TGTGCCACCTCCCGCGGAGGATCATACAATGAGCAGTTCTTC. It specifies CATSRGGSYNEQFF. Full variable domain (remainder filled in from reference TRBV7-3 and TRBJ2-1): GAGVSQTPSNKVTEKGKYVELRCDPISGHTALYWYRQSLGQGPEFLIYFQGTGAADDSGLPNDRFFAVRPEGSVSTLKIQRTERGDSAVYLCATSRGGSYNEQFFGPGTRLTVL.

This rearrangement joins TRBV14 to TRBJ1-2; D unclear. With 4 bases removed from V and 6 bases from J, the gap between germline ends came to 21 bases. The CDR3 is 16 amino acids. Germline CDR1 and CDR2: SGHDN and FVKESK. The CDR3 loop reads CASSRLLRSPKDGYTF. CDR3 bases: TGTGCCAGCAGCCGCCTCCTTAGATCCCCAAAAGATGGCTACACCTTC.

This sequence joins TRBV27 and TRBJ2-7; TRBD2 is a possible D gene (5 bases). Germline CDR1 is MNHEY and CDR2 is SMNVEV (reference sequence). The CDR3 consists of 15 residues. Trimming took off 8 bases at V and 0 bases at J, with 17 bases between the two ends. The CDR3 sequence is CASGLSSGSSYEQYF. The CDR3 region has the DNA TGTGCCAGCGGTCTTTCGAGCGGCAGCTCCTACGAGCAGTACTTC.